The rows below give T cell receptor beta chains drawn from one sample of a study of T cells after posttransplantation cyclophosphamide. This table comes from immunoSEQ multiplex PCR, and its TCRdb copy is limited to in-frame clones, with some not included. Of about 50,000 clones in the sample, under 95% were seen once. Input material: PBMCs. The receptors were gathered from a woman aged 30 to 39 in good health and a related stem cell transplant donor. CDR3s include the opening cysteine and the closing phenylalanine or tryptophan. The D gene is left open where the match is weak. Rows give clone size only sometimes, using once, few, many, or a class for an expanded clone.

-,TRBJ1-5,TRBV7-9,TRBD1,TGTGCCAGCAGCAAGGACAGGGACCAGCCCCAGCATTTT,CASSKDRDQPQHF
-,TRBJ2-4,TRBV19,-,TGTGCCAGTAGCGAACCACAGGGTTCCAAAAACATTCAGTACTTC,CASSEPQGSKNIQYF
-,TRBJ1-1,TRBV5-1,-,TGCGCCAGCAGCCTAATCGCGGATGAAGCTTTCTTT,CASSLIADEAFF
-,TRBJ2-7,TRBV5-1,-,TGCGCCAGCAGCTTGGGCGGCGGGGGAGGGGGCTACGAGCAGTACTTC,CASSLGGGGGGYEQYF
-,TRBJ2-5,TRBV5-6,-,TGTGCCAGCAGCCCTAGGGACAACAGGGAGACCCAGTACTTC,CASSPRDNRETQYF
once,TRBJ1-4,TRBV2,-,TGTGCCAGCAGCCCTCAGTTAACAGGAGTCGATGAAAAACTGTTTTTT,CASSPQLTGVDEKLFF
-,TRBJ2-3,TRBV5-1,-,TGCGCCAGCAGCTTGGGAAACAGGGAAACGCAGTATTTT,CASSLGNRETQYF
-,TRBJ2-6,TRBV29-1,-,TGCAGCGCGGGGGTTACTGGGGCCAACGTCCTGACTTTC,CSAGVTGANVLTF
once,TRBJ2-3,TRBV5-1,TRBD2,TGCGCCAGCAGCTTGGAGGTAGCGGGGGCCACAGATACGCAGTATTTT,CASSLEVAGATDTQYF
once,TRBJ2-7,TRBV7-8,TRBD1,TGTGCCAGCAGCGCCCGGACAGGCTCCTACGAGCAGTACTTC,CASSARTGSYEQYF
-,TRBJ2-7,TRBV27,-,TGTGCCAGCAGTTTGAAAGGGGGCTCCTACGAGCAGTACTTC,CASSLKGGSYEQYF
-,TRBJ2-5,TRBV7-2,TRBD2,TGTGCCAGCAGCTCTAGCGGGGGGGCCATGGAGACCCAGTACTTC,CASSSSGGAMETQYF
-,TRBJ2-1,TRBV2,TRBD1,TGTGCCAGCATATCGGACAGGGGCTCCTACAATGAGCAGTTCTTC,CASISDRGSYNEQFF
-,TRBJ2-7,TRBV28,TRBD1,TGTGCCAGCGCATACTCGGGACAGGTAGGCTACGAGCAGTACTTC,CASAYSGQVGYEQYF
-,TRBJ1-6,TRBV30,TRBD1,TGTTCAGCGGCAGGGGGTTATAATTCACCCCTCCACTTT,CSAAGGYNSPLHF
-,TRBJ1-2,TRBV5-1,-,TGCGCCAGCAGCTTGCAGTACCGGGACTATGGCTACACCTTC,CASSLQYRDYGYTF
-,TRBJ2-7,TRBV2,-,TGTGCCAGCATCCCCAGTGCACCATACGAGCAGTACTTC,CASIPSAPYEQYF
-,TRBJ1-5,TRBV7-2,-,TGTGCCAGCAGCCCGGCAAGGGAGCATAGCAATCAGCCCCAGCATTTT,CASSPAREHSNQPQHF
-,TRBJ1-6,TRBV5-1,TRBD1,TGCGCCAGCAGCTTGGGACAGGGGAGAAATTCACCCCTCCACTTT,CASSLGQGRNSPLHF
-,TRBJ2-1,TRBV7-2,TRBD2,TGTGCCAGCAGCTTAGTGCCGCGGGGGACTTACAATGAGCAGTTCTTC,CASSLVPRGTYNEQFF
many,TRBJ2-5,TRBV6-6,-,TGTGCCAGCAGTTACCGAGAGACCCAGTACTTC,CASSYRETQYF
-,TRBJ1-2,TRBV2,TRBD1,TGTGCCAGCAGTGAGGGGACAGCTGGCTACACCTTC,CASSEGTAGYTF
-,TRBJ1-6,TRBV7-3,-,TGTGCCAGCAGCTTAGAGGCCGGGGTTGGTTCACCCCTCCACTTT,CASSLEAGVGSPLHF
-,TRBJ1-1,TRBV27,-,TGTGCCAGCAGCAAAAACACTGAAGCTTTCTTT,CASSKNTEAFF
-,TRBJ2-7,TRBV11-1,TRBD1,TGTGCCAGCAGCCCCAACCGGGACAGGGCTTATTTC,CASSPNRDRAYF
-,TRBJ1-6,TRBV16,-,TGTGCCAGCAGCCATGGGGGAGGAGGTTCACCCCTCCACTTT,CASSHGGGGSPLHF
-,TRBJ1-1,TRBV27,TRBD1,TGTGCCAGCAGTTACAGCCTTATCGAGACAGGGGGCCTGGTGAACACTGAAGCTTTCTTT,CASSYSLIETGGLVNTEAFF
-,TRBJ2-5,TRBV7-9,-,TGTGCCAGCAGCCCCGGGAAGGGGCAGGGGGAGACCCAGTACTTC,CASSPGKGQGETQYF
-,TRBJ1-2,TRBV19,-,TGTGCCAGTAGTATAGACCGGGATGGCTATGGCTACACCTTC,CASSIDRDGYGYTF
-,TRBJ1-4,TRBV19,-,TGTGCCAGTAGTATACAGGGTGAAAAACTGTTTTTT,CASSIQGEKLFF
few,TRBJ1-5,TRBV2,-,TGTGCCAGCAGTCCACAGGGCGATCAGCCCCAGCATTTT,CASSPQGDQPQHF
-,TRBJ1-2,TRBV4-1,TRBD1,TGCGCCAGCAGCCGCGACAGGGGGGAAGGCTACACCTTC,CASSRDRGEGYTF
few,TRBJ1-5,TRBV27,-,TGTGCCAGCAGTTTTGGGGCAGATAATCAGCCCCAGCATTTT,CASSFGADNQPQHF
-,TRBJ2-3,TRBV4-3,-,TGCGCCAGCAGCCAAGATTCCGAGATTCAGGCAGATACGCAGTATTTT,CASSQDSEIQADTQYF
-,TRBJ1-5,TRBV28,TRBD1,TGTGCCAGCAGCCCTAGGACAGGCCTCCTGTTTTATAGCAATCAGCCCCAGCATTTT,CASSPRTGLLFYSNQPQHF
few,TRBJ2-1,TRBV6-4,TRBD2,TGTGCCAGCAGTGACTCTAGCGGGGGGGCCAATGAGCAGTTCTTC,CASSDSSGGANEQFF
once,TRBJ2-2,TRBV27,-,TGTGCCAGCAGTTTATCCTTAGGGGCGGCCGGGGAGCTGTTTTTT,CASSLSLGAAGELFF
-,TRBJ2-2,TRBV25-1,-,TGTGCCAGCAGTGAAAATGCGGAGACCGGGGAGCTGTTTTTT,CASSENAETGELFF
-,TRBJ2-3,TRBV18,-,TGTGCCAGCTCACCACCGACACACACAGATACGCAGTATTTT,CASSPPTHTDTQYF
-,TRBJ1-5,TRBV16,TRBD1,TGTGCCAGCAACTCAGACAGGGTGAGTGATCAGCCCCAGCATTTT,CASNSDRVSDQPQHF
-,TRBJ1-1,TRBV2,TRBD1,TGTGCCAGCAGTGAGCTACAGGGGATGAACACTGAAGCTTTCTTT,CASSELQGMNTEAFF
-,TRBJ1-2,TRBV6-5,TRBD1,TGTGCCAGCAGTTACCGGGGACAGGGAGTTTATGGCTACACCTTC,CASSYRGQGVYGYTF
few,TRBJ1-6,TRBV19,-,TGTGCCAGCCATGACAGACGGGCATCACCCCTCCACTTT,CASHDRRASPLHF
-,TRBJ1-5,TRBV5-1,-,TGCGCCAGCAGCTTGACAGGGTTCAATCAGCCCCAGCATTTT,CASSLTGFNQPQHF
few,TRBJ1-2,TRBV7-2,-,TGTGCCAGCAGCTTGGGCAGGATGAACTATGGCTACACCTTC,CASSLGRMNYGYTF
-,TRBJ1-5,TRBV4-2,TRBD1,TGTGCCAGCAGCCAAGGGACAGGGGAAGTACAGCCCCAGCATTTT,CASSQGTGEVQPQHF
once,TRBJ2-5,TRBV7-2,TRBD2,TGTGCCAGCAGCCCCGGGACTAGGGGGGCAGAGACCCAGTACTTC,CASSPGTRGAETQYF
once,TRBJ2-1,TRBV6-5,-,TGTGCCAGCAGTTACGGGTGGGGGGGCCAGAAGGAGCAGTTCTTC,CASSYGWGGQKEQFF
-,TRBJ1-4,TRBV19,TRBD1,TGTGCCAGTAGCCCCGGGGACAGAACTAATGAAAAACTGTTTTTT,CASSPGDRTNEKLFF
-,TRBJ1-2,TRBV2,TRBD1,TGTGCCAGCAGTGGAAGGACAGGGAATGGCTACACCTTC,CASSGRTGNGYTF
-,TRBJ2-2,TRBV9,-,TGTGCCAGCAGCCCCCTACTAGCCCCCACGGGGGAGCTGTTTTTT,CASSPLLAPTGELFF
-,TRBJ2-3,TRBV30,TRBD2,TGTGCCTGGAGGCTTAGCGGGGGGGCCGCAGATACGCAGTATTTT,CAWRLSGGAADTQYF
-,TRBJ2-5,TRBV4-3,TRBD1,TGCGCCAGCAGCCAAGATGTTGGACAGGGGTCCGAGACCCAGTACTTC,CASSQDVGQGSETQYF
-,TRBJ2-5,TRBV2,-,TGTGCCAGCAGAGAGGCAGGGTGGGAGACCCAGTACTTC,CASREAGWETQYF
-,TRBJ1-4,TRBV19,TRBD1,TGTGCCAGTAGTACGCAAAGGACAGGGGGTTACGAAAAACTGTTTTTT,CASSTQRTGGYEKLFF
-,TRBJ2-7,TRBV18,TRBD2,TGTGCCAGCTCAAGAGCCGGGACTAGCGGGGGATACGAGCAGTACTTC,CASSRAGTSGGYEQYF
-,TRBJ2-3,TRBV10-3,-,TGTGCCATCCAGGGGTCGGATACGCAGTATTTT,CAIQGSDTQYF